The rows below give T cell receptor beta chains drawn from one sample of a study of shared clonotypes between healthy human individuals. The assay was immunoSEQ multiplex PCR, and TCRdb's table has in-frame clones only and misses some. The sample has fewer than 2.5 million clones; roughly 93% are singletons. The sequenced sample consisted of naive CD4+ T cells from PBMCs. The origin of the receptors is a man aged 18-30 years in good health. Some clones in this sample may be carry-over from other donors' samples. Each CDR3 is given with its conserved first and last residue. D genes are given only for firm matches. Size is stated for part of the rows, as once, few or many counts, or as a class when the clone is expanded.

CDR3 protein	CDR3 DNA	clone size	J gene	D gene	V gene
CASSQEEGRDEQFF	TGTGCCAGCAGCCAAGAGGAAGGGAGGGATGAGCAGTTCTTC	.	TRBJ2-1	TRBD2	TRBV4-2
CASSQDGGGTDF	TGCGCCAGCAGCCAAGATGGAGGGGGCACGGATTTT	.	TRBJ2-3	.	TRBV4-3
CASSKDQTGSAGGETQYF	TGCGCCAGCAGCAAAGATCAAACGGGAAGCGCAGGTGGGGAGACCCAGTACTTC	.	TRBJ2-5	.	TRBV5-1
CASTPRGAGGAGELFF	TGTGCCAGCACCCCGCGCGGAGCGGGAGGTGCCGGGGAGCTGTTTTTT	once	TRBJ2-2	TRBD2	TRBV28
CATLPFAGGGDYEQYF	TGTGCCACCCTCCCCTTCGCGGGAGGGGGGGACTACGAGCAGTACTTC	.	TRBJ2-7	TRBD2	TRBV28
CASSHGGRRAFF	TGTGCCAGCTCCCACGGGGGGAGGCGGGCGTTCTTC	.	TRBJ2-1	TRBD2	TRBV27
CASSFPPGTEAYEQYF	TGTGCCAGCAGCTTCCCTCCCGGGACGGAAGCCTACGAGCAGTACTTC	.	TRBJ2-7	.	TRBV7-8
CASSLLQGFNEQYF	TGTGCCAGCAGTTTATTACAGGGGTTTAACGAGCAGTACTTC	.	TRBJ2-7	TRBD1	TRBV27
CASSPGPGVGAFF	TGTGCCAGCAGCCCGGGCCCAGGCGTCGGAGCTTTCTTT	.	TRBJ1-1	.	TRBV28
CASSLRTGGGGYTF	TGTGCCAGCAGTTTAAGGACAGGGGGAGGCGGCTACACCTTC	.	TRBJ1-2	TRBD1	TRBV28
CASSQQTGGTYEQYF	TGTGCCAGCAGCCAGCAGACAGGGGGAACCTACGAGCAGTACTTC	.	TRBJ2-7	TRBD1	TRBV7-2
CASSRQGDTEAFF	TGCGCCAGCAGCCGCCAGGGGGACACTGAAGCTTTCTTT	.	TRBJ1-1	TRBD1	TRBV4-1
CASSFWTGREAFF	TGTGCCAGCAGCTTTTGGACCGGGAGGGAAGCTTTCTTT	once	TRBJ1-1	.	TRBV5-4
CASSRQQFDHEQYF	TGTGCCAGCTCACGACAGCAGTTCGATCACGAGCAGTACTTC	.	TRBJ2-7	.	TRBV18
CASSIDRPGLSGNTIYF	TGTGCCAGTAGTATAGATCGGCCGGGCCTCTCTGGAAACACCATATATTTT	.	TRBJ1-3	.	TRBV19
CASSELAGVGEQFF	TGTGCCAGCAGTGAACTAGCGGGAGTCGGTGAGCAGTTCTTC	.	TRBJ2-1	TRBD2	TRBV6-1
CASSSRTSGKVDEQFF	TGTGCCAGCAGCTCACGGACTAGCGGGAAAGTCGATGAGCAGTTCTTC	.	TRBJ2-1	TRBD2	TRBV7-3
CACTPGFNEQFF	TGTGCCTGTACTCCAGGCTTTAATGAGCAGTTCTTC	.	TRBJ2-1	.	TRBV30
CASSPIVSGRGPDTQYF	TGTGCCAGCAGCCCCATAGTTAGCGGGAGGGGCCCAGATACGCAGTATTTT	.	TRBJ2-3	TRBD2	TRBV4-2
CASSLSGGAQETQYF	TGCGCCAGCAGCTTGTCGGGGGGAGCCCAAGAGACCCAGTACTTC	once	TRBJ2-5	TRBD2	TRBV5-1
CASSQTSAGVRNTGELFF	TGCGCCAGCAGCCAAACATCGGCGGGAGTACGGAACACCGGGGAGCTGTTTTTT	.	TRBJ2-2	TRBD2	TRBV4-1
CASSARLGRGELFF	TGTGCCAGCAGTGCCCGCCTTGGGAGGGGGGAGCTGTTTTTT	.	TRBJ2-2	.	TRBV6-1
CASSPEGGAETQYF	TGTGCCAGCAGCCCCGAGGGGGGGGCAGAGACCCAGTACTTC	.	TRBJ2-5	.	TRBV7-2
CASGLTDTQYF	TGTGCCAGCGGATTGACAGATACGCAGTATTTT	.	TRBJ2-3	.	TRBV7-2
CASGKGDEQFF	TGTGCCAGCGGGAAAGGGGATGAGCAGTTCTTC	.	TRBJ2-1	.	TRBV6-1
CASSSTGPSYEQYF	TGTGCCAGCAGTTCAACCGGGCCATCCTACGAGCAGTACTTC	.	TRBJ2-7	.	TRBV28
CASSPSVGGGDTQYF	TGTGCCAGCTCACCATCCGTAGGAGGGGGAGATACGCAGTATTTT	once	TRBJ2-3	.	TRBV18
CASSPLGSGRTYEQYF	TGTGCCAGCTCCCCACTCGGCAGCGGGAGAACCTACGAGCAGTACTTC	.	TRBJ2-7	TRBD2	TRBV18
CAWHPRGPLVPLHF	TGTGCCTGGCACCCTCGAGGACCTCTGGTACCCCTCCACTTT	.	TRBJ1-6	.	TRBV30
CASSYQRQGTNTGELFF	TGTGCCAGCAGCTACCAACGACAGGGAACGAACACCGGGGAGCTGTTTTTT	.	TRBJ2-2	TRBD1	TRBV11-2
CASSTARGPGEKLFF	TGTGCCAGCAGCACGGCGCGGGGGCCCGGTGAAAAACTGTTTTTT	.	TRBJ1-4	.	TRBV7-9
CASSQGLTTDTQYF	TGTGCCAGCAGCCAGGGACTGACCACAGATACGCAGTATTTT	.	TRBJ2-3	.	TRBV7-3
CASSPHGTGGGTDTQYF	TGTGCCAGCAGCCCGCACGGGACAGGGGGAGGCACAGATACGCAGTATTTT	.	TRBJ2-3	TRBD1	TRBV9
CASSFQGNQPQHF	TGTGCCAGCAGCTTTCAGGGCAATCAGCCCCAGCATTTT	.	TRBJ1-5	.	TRBV7-9
CASSFRTSGRDNEQFF	TGTGCCAGCAGCTTCCGGACTAGCGGGAGGGACAATGAGCAGTTCTTC	.	TRBJ2-1	TRBD2	TRBV7-8
CASSPGTEGEQYF	TGTGCCAGCTCACCGGGGACGGAGGGAGAGCAGTACTTC	.	TRBJ2-7	.	TRBV18
CASSLSGLAGRYNEQFF	TGCGCCAGCAGCCTTTCGGGACTAGCGGGGCGATACAATGAGCAGTTCTTC	.	TRBJ2-1	TRBD2	TRBV4-1
CASSIDKDNRETQYF	TGTGCCAGTAGTATCGACAAGGACAACCGAGAGACCCAGTACTTC	.	TRBJ2-5	.	TRBV19
CASRLAGGDTQYF	TGTGCCAGCCGACTAGCGGGAGGGGATACGCAGTATTTT	.	TRBJ2-3	TRBD2	TRBV6-1
CASSDGGSGANVLTF	TGCGCCAGCAGTGATGGGGGCTCTGGGGCCAACGTCCTGACTTTC	.	TRBJ2-6	.	TRBV10-1
CATSRERGDRGDQETQYF	TGTGCCACCAGCAGAGAAAGGGGGGACAGGGGCGATCAAGAGACCCAGTACTTC	.	TRBJ2-5	TRBD1	TRBV15
CASSRNSYREAFF	TGTGCCAGCAGCCGGAACTCATATCGTGAAGCTTTCTTT	.	TRBJ1-1	.	TRBV7-2
CASSTGLQETQYF	TGTGCCAGCAGCACGGGACTGCAAGAGACCCAGTACTTC	.	TRBJ2-5	.	TRBV5-4
CASSFPGQTYGYTF	TGTGCCAGCAGTTTCCCGGGACAGACCTATGGCTACACCTTC	.	TRBJ1-2	TRBD1	TRBV28
CASSSFTGVDEQFF	TGTGCCAGCTCATCGTTTACAGGGGTGGATGAGCAGTTCTTC	.	TRBJ2-1	TRBD1	TRBV18
CSVEEAGGIYNEQFF	TGCAGCGTTGAAGAAGCGGGAGGTATCTACAATGAGCAGTTCTTC	.	TRBJ2-1	TRBD2	TRBV29-1
CASSPGQGFGYTF	TGTGCCAGCAGCCCGGGACAGGGGTTTGGCTACACCTTC	.	TRBJ1-2	TRBD1	TRBV6-5
CASSLLRPGAEAFF	TGTGCCAGCAGCCTGTTGAGGCCTGGAGCTGAAGCTTTCTTT	.	TRBJ1-1	.	TRBV7-8
CSVEDLPRTDTQYF	TGCAGCGTTGAAGATTTACCGCGGACAGATACGCAGTATTTT	.	TRBJ2-3	.	TRBV29-1
CASSHAGTGYTEAFF	TGTGCCAGCAGCCACGCCGGGACAGGGTACACTGAAGCTTTCTTT	.	TRBJ1-1	TRBD1	TRBV14